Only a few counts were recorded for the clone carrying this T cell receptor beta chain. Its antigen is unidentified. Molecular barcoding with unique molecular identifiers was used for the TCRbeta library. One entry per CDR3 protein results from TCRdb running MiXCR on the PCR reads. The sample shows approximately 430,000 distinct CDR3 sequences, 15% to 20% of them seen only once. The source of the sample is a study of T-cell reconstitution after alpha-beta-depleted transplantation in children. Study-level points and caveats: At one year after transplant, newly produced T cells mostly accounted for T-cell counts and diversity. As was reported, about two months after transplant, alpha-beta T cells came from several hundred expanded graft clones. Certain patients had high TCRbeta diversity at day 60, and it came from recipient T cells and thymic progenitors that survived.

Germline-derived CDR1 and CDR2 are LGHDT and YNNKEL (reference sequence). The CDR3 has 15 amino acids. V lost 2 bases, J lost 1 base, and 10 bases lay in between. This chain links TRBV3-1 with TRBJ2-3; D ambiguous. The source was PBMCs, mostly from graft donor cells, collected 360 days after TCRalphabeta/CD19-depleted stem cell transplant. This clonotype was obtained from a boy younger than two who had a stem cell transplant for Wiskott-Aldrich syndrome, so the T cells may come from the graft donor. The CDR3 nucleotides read TGTGCCAGCAGCCAACGTAGGCCCGGCACAGATACGCAGTATTTT. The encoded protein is CASSQRRPGTDTQYF.